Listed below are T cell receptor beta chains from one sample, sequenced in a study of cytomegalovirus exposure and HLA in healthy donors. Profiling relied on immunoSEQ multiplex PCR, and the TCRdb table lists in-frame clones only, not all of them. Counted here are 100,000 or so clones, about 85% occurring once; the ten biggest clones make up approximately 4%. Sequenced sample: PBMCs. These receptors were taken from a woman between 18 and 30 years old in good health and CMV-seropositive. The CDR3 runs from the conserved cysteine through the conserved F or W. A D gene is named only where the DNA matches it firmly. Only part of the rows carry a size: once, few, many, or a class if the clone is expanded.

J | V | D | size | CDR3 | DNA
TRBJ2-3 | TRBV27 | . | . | CASRSYTDTQYF | TGTGCCAGCAGGTCCTACACAGATACGCAGTATTTT
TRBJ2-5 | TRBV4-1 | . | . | CASSQEWVGGETQYF | TGCGCCAGCAGCCAAGAATGGGTAGGCGGAGAGACCCAGTACTTC
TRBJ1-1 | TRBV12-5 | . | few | CASGLGRQTNTEAFF | TGTGCTAGTGGTTTGGGACGACAGACAAACACTGAAGCTTTCTTT
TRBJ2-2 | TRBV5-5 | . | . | CASSSIGGAGTGELFF | TGTGCCAGCAGCTCTATAGGGGGCGCGGGAACCGGGGAGCTGTTTTTT
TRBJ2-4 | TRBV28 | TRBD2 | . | CASSFWASGRAGTKNIQYF | TGTGCCAGCAGTTTTTGGGCTAGCGGGAGGGCCGGGACCAAAAACATTCAGTACTTC
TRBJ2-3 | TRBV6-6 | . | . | CATWGGTDTQYF | TGTGCCACCTGGGGGGGCACAGATACGCAGTATTTT
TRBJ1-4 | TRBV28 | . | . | CASSPTGLGEKLFF | TGTGCCAGCAGCCCTACAGGGTTAGGGGAAAAACTGTTTTTT
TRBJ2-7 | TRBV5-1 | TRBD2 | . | CASGALAGGSNYEQYF | TGCGCCAGCGGGGCCCTCGCGGGGGGCAGTAATTACGAGCAGTACTTC
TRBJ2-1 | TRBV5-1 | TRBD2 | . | CASSSLAGGSYNEQFF | TGCGCCAGCAGCTCCCTCGCGGGGGGGTCCTACAATGAGCAGTTCTTC
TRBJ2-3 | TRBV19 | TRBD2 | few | CASSRTSGGTDTQYF | TGTGCCAGTAGTAGGACTAGCGGGGGCACAGATACGCAGTATTTT
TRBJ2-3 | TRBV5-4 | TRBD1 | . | CASSGGTGTDTQYF | TGTGCCAGCAGCGGCGGGACAGGGACAGATACGCAGTATTTT
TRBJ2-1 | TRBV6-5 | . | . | CASMQGRYNEQFF | TGTGCCAGCATGCAGGGTCGCTACAATGAGCAGTTCTTC
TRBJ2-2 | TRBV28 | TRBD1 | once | CASSLCRGYCSTGELFF | TGTGCCAGCAGTTTATGCAGGGGGTACTGTTCCACCGGGGAGCTGTTTTTT
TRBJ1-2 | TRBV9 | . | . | CASSVVSGYGYTF | TGTGCCAGCAGCGTAGTCAGCGGTTATGGCTACACCTTC
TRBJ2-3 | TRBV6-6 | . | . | CASRTGTRTDTQYF | TGTGCCAGCAGAACGGGAACGCGCACAGATACGCAGTATTTT
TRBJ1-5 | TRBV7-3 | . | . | CASSLTLDSNQPQHF | TGTGCCAGCAGCTTAACCTTAGATAGCAATCAGCCCCAGCATTTT
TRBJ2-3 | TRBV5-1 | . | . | CASSPNPHTDTQYF | TGCGCCAGCAGCCCCAACCCACACACAGATACGCAGTATTTT
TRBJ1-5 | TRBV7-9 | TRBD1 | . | CASSSDRGGRQPQHF | TGTGCCAGCAGCTCTGACAGGGGAGGCAGGCAGCCCCAGCATTTT
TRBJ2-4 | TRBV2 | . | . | CASRLDTHKNIQYF | TGTGCCAGCAGACTGGACACCCACAAAAACATTCAGTACTTC
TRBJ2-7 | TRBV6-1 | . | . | CASSSLNIPGYEQYF | TGTGCCAGCAGCTCCCTGAATATCCCCGGCTACGAGCAGTACTTC
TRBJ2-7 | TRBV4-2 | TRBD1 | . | CASSPRDRGLYEQYF | TGTGCCAGCAGCCCTCGGGACAGGGGCCTCTACGAGCAGTACTTC
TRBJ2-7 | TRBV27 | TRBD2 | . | CASSLSGSINEQYF | TGTGCCAGCAGTTTAAGCGGGAGTATCAACGAGCAGTACTTC
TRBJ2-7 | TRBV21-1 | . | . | CASSPPDYSYEQYF | TGTGCCAGCAGCCCCCCGGACTACTCCTACGAGCAGTACTTC
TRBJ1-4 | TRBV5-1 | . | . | CASSLAFNEKLFF | TGCGCCAGCAGCTTGGCCTTTAATGAAAAACTGTTTTTT
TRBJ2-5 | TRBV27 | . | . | CASSPLDGETQYF | TGTGCCAGCAGTCCGCTTGACGGGGAGACCCAGTACTTC
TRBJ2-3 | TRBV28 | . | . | CASSLSSTDTQYF | TGTGCCAGCAGTTTAAGCAGCACAGATACGCAGTATTTT
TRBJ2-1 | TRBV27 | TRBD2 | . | CASRGPASGNNEQFF | TGTGCCAGCAGGGGCCCGGCTAGCGGGAACAATGAGCAGTTCTTC
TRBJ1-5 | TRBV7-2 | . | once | CASRGGPSQNQPQHF | TGTGCCAGCAGGGGGGGGCCCTCCCAAAATCAGCCCCAGCATTTT
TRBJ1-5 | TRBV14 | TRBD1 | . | CASSQGGQGYQPQHF | TGTGCCAGCAGCCAAGGGGGACAGGGCTATCAGCCCCAGCATTTT
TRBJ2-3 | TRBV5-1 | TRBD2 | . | CASSNLAADTQYF | TGCGCCAGCAGCAATCTAGCGGCAGATACGCAGTATTTT
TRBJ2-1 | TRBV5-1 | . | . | CASSLGLPGHEQFF | TGCGCCAGCAGCTTGGGACTCCCTGGCCATGAGCAGTTCTTC
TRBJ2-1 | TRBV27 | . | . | CASRDPARVYNEQFF | TGTGCCTCCCGAGACCCAGCACGGGTTTACAATGAGCAGTTCTTC
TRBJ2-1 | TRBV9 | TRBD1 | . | CASSVRKQGALGEQFF | TGTGCCAGCAGCGTAAGGAAACAGGGGGCTCTTGGTGAGCAGTTCTTC